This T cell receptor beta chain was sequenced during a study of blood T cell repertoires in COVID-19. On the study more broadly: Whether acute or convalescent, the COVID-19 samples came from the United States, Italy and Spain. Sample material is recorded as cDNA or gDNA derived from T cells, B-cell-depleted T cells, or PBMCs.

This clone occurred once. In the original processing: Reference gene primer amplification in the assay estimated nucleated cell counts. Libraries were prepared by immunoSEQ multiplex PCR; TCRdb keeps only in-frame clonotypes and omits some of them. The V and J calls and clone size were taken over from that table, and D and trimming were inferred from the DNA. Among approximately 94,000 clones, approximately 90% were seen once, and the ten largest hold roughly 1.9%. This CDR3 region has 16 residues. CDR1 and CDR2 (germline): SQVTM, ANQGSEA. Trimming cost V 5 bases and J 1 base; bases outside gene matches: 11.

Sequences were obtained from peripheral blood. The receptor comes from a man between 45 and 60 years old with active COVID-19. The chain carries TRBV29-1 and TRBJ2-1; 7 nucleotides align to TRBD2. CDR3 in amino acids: CSVSMMAGVSYNEQFF. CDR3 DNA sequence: TGCAGCGTTTCCATGATGGCGGGAGTATCCTACAATGAGCAGTTCTTC.